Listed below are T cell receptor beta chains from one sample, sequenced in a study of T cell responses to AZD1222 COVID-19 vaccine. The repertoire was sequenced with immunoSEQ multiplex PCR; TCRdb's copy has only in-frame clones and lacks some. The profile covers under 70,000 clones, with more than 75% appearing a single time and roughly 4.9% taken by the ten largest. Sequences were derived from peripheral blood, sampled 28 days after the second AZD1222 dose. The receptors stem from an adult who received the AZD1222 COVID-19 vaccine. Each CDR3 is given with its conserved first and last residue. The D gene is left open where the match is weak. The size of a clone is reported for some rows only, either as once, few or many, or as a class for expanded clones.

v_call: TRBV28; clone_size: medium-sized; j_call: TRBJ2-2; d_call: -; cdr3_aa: CASSLFRPEKTGELFF; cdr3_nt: TGTGCCAGCAGTCTCTTCAGACCCGAGAAGACCGGGGAGCTGTTTTTT
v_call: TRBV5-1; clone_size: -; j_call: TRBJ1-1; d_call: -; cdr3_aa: CASSFSAEAQAFF; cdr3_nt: TGCGCCAGCAGCTTTTCGGCAGAGGCCCAAGCTTTCTTT
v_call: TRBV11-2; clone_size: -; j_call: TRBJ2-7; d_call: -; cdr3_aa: CASSLDSSSGREQYF; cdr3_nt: TGTGCCAGCAGCTTAGATAGTAGTTCGGGTCGCGAGCAGTACTTC
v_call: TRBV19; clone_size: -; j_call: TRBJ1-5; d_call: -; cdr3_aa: CAASGGGQPQHF; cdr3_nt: TGTGCCGCCTCGGGAGGCGGCCAGCCCCAGCATTTT
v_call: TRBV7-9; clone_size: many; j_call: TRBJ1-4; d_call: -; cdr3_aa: CASTVGGNEKLFF; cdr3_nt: TGTGCCAGCACCGTGGGGGGAAATGAAAAACTGTTTTTT
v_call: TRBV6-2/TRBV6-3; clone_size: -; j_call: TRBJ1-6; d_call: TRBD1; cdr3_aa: CASSTGTGGGSPLHF; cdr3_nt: TGTGCCAGCAGTACCGGGACAGGGGGCGGTTCACCCCTCCACTTT
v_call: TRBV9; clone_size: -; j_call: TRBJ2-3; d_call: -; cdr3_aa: CASSVAYTDTQYF; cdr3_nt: TGTGCCAGCAGCGTAGCTTACACAGATACGCAGTATTTT
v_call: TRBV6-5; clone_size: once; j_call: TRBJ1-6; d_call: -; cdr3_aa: CASSYLRQGDSPLHF; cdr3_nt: TGTGCCAGCAGTTACTTGCGGCAGGGTGATTCACCCCTCCACTTT
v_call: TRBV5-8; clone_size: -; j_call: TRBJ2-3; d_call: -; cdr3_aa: CASSLGRASAQYF; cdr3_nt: TGTGCCAGCAGCTTGGGTAGGGCTAGCGCACAGTATTTT
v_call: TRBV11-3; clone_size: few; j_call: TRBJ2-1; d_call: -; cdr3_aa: CASSLRGANEQFF; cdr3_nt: TGTGCCAGCAGCTTGAGGGGGGCGAATGAGCAGTTCTTC
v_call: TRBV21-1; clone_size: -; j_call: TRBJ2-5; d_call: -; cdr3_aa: CASSKERQGAQKETQYF; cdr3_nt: TGTGCCAGCAGCAAAGAGCGACAGGGGGCTCAGAAGGAGACCCAGTACTTC
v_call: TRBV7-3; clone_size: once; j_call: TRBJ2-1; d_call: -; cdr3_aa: CASSRTSNYNEQFF; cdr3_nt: TGTGCCAGCAGCCGGACTTCAAACTACAATGAGCAGTTCTTC
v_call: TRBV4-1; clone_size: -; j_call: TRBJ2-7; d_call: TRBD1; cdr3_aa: CASSPEDRVSYEQYF; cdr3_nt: TGCGCCAGCAGCCCGGAGGACAGGGTATCTTACGAGCAGTACTTC
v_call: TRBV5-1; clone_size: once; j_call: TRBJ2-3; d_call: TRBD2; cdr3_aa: CASSWDPPGGATDTQYF; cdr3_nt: TGCGCCAGCAGCTGGGACCCCCCCGGGGGGGCAACAGATACGCAGTATTTT
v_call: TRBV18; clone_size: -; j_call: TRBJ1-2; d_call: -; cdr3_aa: CASSPDKPRYGYTF; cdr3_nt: TGTGCCAGCTCACCGGATAAACCCCGCTATGGCTACACCTTC
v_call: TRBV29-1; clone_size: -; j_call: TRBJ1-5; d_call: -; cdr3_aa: CSVVPGPGQPQHF; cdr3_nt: TGCAGCGTTGTCCCAGGGCCCGGTCAGCCCCAGCATTTT
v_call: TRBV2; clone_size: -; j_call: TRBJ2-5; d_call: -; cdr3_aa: CASSESLGQYRPETQYF; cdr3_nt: TGTGCCAGCAGTGAGTCCCTCGGACAGTACCGGCCAGAGACCCAGTACTTC
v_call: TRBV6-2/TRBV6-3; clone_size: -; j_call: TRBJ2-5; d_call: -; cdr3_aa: CASSSGRFETQYF; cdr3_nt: TGTGCCAGCAGTTCGGGGCGGTTTGAGACCCAGTACTTC
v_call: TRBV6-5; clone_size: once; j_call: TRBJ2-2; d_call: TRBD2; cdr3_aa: CASKGLGSTGELFF; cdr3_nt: TGTGCCAGCAAAGGACTAGGTTCGACCGGGGAGCTGTTTTTT
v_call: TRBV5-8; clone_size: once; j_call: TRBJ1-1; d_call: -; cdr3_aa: CASSSRQAGAFF; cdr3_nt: TGTGCCAGCAGCAGCCGACAGGCTGGAGCTTTCTTT
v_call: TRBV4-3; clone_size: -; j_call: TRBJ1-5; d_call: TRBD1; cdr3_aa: CASSLNRGQPQHF; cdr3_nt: TGCGCCAGCAGCCTAAACAGGGGGCAGCCCCAGCATTTT
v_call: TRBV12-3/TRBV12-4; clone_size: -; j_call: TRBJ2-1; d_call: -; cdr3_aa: CASSFYNEQFF; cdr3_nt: TGTGCCAGCAGTTTCTACAATGAGCAGTTCTTC
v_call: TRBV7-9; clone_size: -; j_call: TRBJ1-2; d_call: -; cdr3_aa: CASSPFRGYGYTF; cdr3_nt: TGTGCCAGCAGCCCATTCAGGGGCTATGGCTACACCTTC
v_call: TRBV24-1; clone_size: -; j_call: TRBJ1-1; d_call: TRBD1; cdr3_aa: CATRGQGAETEAFF; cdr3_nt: TGTGCCACCAGAGGACAGGGGGCGGAAACTGAAGCTTTCTTT
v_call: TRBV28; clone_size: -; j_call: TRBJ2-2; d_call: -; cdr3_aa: CASSFERGDTGELFF; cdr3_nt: TGTGCCAGCAGTTTTGAAAGGGGGGACACCGGGGAGCTGTTTTTT
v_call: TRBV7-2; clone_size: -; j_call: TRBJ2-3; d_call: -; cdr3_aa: CASSEWASRTDTQYF; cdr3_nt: TGTGCCAGCAGCGAGTGGGCCTCCCGCACAGATACGCAGTATTTT
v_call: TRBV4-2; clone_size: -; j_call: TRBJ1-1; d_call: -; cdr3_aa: CASSQGSARGNTEAFF; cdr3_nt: TGTGCCAGCAGCCAAGGGAGTGCCAGGGGGAACACTGAAGCTTTCTTT
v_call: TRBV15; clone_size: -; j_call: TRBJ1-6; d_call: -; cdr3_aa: CATSRVAGNSPLHF; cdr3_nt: TGTGCCACCAGCAGAGTTGCGGGAAATTCACCCCTCCACTTT
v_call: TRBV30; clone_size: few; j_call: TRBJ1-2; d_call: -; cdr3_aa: CAWRVPRGGLYGYTF; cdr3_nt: TGTGCCTGGAGGGTCCCGAGAGGGGGACTCTATGGCTACACCTTC
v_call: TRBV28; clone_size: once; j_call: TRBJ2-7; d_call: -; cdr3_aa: CASSHPPYEQYF; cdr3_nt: TGTGCCAGCAGCCACCCCCCCTACGAGCAGTACTTC
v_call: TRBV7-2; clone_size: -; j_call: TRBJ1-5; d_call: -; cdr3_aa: CASSKTLTGSQPQHF; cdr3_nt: TGTGCCAGCAGCAAGACCCTAACAGGGAGCCAGCCCCAGCATTTT
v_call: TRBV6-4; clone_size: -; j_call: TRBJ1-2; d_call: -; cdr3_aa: CASSDTGQGPNGYTF; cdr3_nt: TGTGCCAGCAGTGACACCGGACAAGGTCCCAATGGCTACACCTTC
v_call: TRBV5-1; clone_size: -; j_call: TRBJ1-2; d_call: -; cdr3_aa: CASSPGDGSNYGYTF; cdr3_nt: TGCGCCAGCAGCCCGGGGGACGGATCTAACTATGGCTACACCTTC
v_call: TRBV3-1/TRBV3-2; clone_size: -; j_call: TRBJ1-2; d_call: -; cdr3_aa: CASRGQGRVGYGYTF; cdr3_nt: TGTGCCAGCAGGGGTCAAGGGAGGGTCGGCTATGGCTACACCTTC
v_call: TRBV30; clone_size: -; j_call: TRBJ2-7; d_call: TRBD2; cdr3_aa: CAWETSGRTYEQYF; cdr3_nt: TGTGCCTGGGAGACTAGCGGGAGAACCTACGAGCAGTACTTC
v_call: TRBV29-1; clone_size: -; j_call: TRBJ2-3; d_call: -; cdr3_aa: CSVVQGTDTQYF; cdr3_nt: TGCAGCGTCGTCCAGGGCACAGATACGCAGTATTTT
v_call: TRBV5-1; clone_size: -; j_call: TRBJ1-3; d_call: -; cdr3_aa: CASRSSVLGNTIYF; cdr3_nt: TGCGCCAGCAGGTCTTCTGTGCTAGGAAACACCATATATTTT
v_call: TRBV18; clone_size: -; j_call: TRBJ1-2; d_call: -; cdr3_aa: CASSPPSRGTYGYTF; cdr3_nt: TGTGCCAGCTCACCACCGAGTAGAGGGACCTATGGCTACACCTTC
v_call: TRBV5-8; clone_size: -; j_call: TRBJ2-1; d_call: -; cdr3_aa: CASSYRDEQFF; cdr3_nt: TGTGCCAGCAGTTACAGAGATGAGCAGTTCTTC
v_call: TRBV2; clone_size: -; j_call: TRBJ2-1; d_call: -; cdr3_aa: CASSELAGYYNEQFF; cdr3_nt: TGTGCCAGCAGTGAACTAGCAGGATATTACAATGAGCAGTTCTTC
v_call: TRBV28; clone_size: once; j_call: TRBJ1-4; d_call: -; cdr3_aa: CASSASRIGLFF; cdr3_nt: TGTGCCAGCAGTGCCAGCCGAATAGGGCTGTTTTTT
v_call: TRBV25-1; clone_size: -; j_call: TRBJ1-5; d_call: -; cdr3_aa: CASSLQGNQPQHF; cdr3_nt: TGTGCCAGCAGTTTACAGGGAAATCAGCCCCAGCATTTT